This is a list of T cell receptor beta chains from one sample in a study of shared clonotypes between healthy human individuals. Measured with immunoSEQ multiplex PCR; TCRdb has only the in-frame clones, and not every one. This sample has 2.3 million or so clones, with approximately 95% found just once. Sequenced material: naive CD4+ T cells from PBMCs. Source of these receptors: a young man in good health. Some clones in this sample may be carry-over from other donors' samples. Each CDR3 is given with its conserved first and last residue. The size entry is marked missing in some rows and otherwise reads once, few, many or a size class.

V,size,CDR3
TRBV28,.,CASSSSGTGNYEQYF
TRBV18,once,CASSPGDYGYTF
TRBV7-7,.,CASSLVASGKQFF
TRBV5-4,.,CASTRVPGPSTDTQYF
TRBV9,.,CASSAKTGGGSGANVLTF
TRBV7-6,.,CASSLVPLQGPQETQYF
TRBV6-1,.,CASSTLGGTYNEQFF
TRBV30,.,CAWSAGFDYGYTF
TRBV18,.,CASSPGVNNEQFF
TRBV29-1,once,CSVVDRWTYEQYF
TRBV9,.,CASSVSLGQGVAEQFF
TRBV27,.,CASSSPGLGVQFF
TRBV5-4,.,CASSLRDLTYEQYF
TRBV19,.,CASRGGRNPDSYEQYF
TRBV5-1,.,CASSLGLGKNNEQFF
TRBV28,.,CASSPLGTSGNTIYF
TRBV5-1,.,CASSSDLAGVWETQYF
TRBV5-4,.,CASSPGQGDYSYNEQFF
TRBV27,.,CASSLSRQDNEQFF
TRBV7-3,.,CASSLQGLNQPQHF
TRBV18,.,CASSPPRGGGNEQFF
TRBV5-1,.,CASSLGTGSGNTIYF